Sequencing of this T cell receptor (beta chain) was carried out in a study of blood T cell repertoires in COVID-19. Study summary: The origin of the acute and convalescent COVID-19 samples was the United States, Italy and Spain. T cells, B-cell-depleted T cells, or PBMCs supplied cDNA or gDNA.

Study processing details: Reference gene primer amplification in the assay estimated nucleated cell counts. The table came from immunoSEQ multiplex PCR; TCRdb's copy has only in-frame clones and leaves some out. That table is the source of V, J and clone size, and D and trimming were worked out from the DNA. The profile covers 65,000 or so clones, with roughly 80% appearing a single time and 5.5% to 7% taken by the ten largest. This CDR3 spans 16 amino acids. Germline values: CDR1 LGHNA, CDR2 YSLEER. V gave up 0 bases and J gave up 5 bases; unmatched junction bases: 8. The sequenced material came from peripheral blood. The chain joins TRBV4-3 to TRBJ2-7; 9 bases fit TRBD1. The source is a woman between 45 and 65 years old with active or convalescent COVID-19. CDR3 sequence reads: CASSQDSTGGGDEQYF. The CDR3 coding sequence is TGCGCCAGCAGCCAAGATAGCACAGGGGGCGGCGACGAGCAGTACTTC.